This T cell receptor (beta chain) was identified in a study of blood T cell repertoires in COVID-19. The V segment lost 7 bases and the J segment 10 bases; nucleotides outside the gene matches: 16. This CDR3 has 15 residues. Germline CDR1 reads SGHKS; CDR2 reads YYEKEE (reference sequence). The method was immunoSEQ multiplex PCR; TCRdb's version includes in-frame clones alone and lacks a portion of them. The table lists about 140,000 clones, under 80% of them singletons. Sequencing used peripheral blood. V usage is TRBV5-5 and J usage is TRBJ2-3; 9 bases align to TRBD1. The receptor was isolated from a man aged 55 to 70 with acute or convalescent COVID-19. The CDR3 region has the DNA TGTGCCAGCGGACCGGGACAGGGCTTCTTATTGTCGCAGTATTTT. Its protein product is CASGPGQGFLLSQYF.